This T cell receptor (beta chain) stems from a study of blood T cells in healthy people across ages. With a J-beta primer mix and a sample-barcoded 5' primer, a second PCR ran 7 to 11 cycles. TCRdb re-derived calls from the 5' RACE reads in MiXCR, one entry per CDR3 protein. Altogether about 1.5 million distinct CDR3 sequences are present, roughly 43% being singletons, with the ten largest covering approximately 4.1%. This CDR3 comprises 13 residues. The germline gives CDR1 DFQATT, CDR2 SNEGSKA (reference sequence). Trimming took 4 bases from V and 2 from J, leaving 9 bases between them. This clonotype was found many times. Its antigen is unknown. Samples had at least 6.5 million PBMCs isolated from them. General observations from the study: Per million T cells, TCR beta diversity dropped about linearly as age rose. It was held that diversity estimates obtained from one million T cells represented underestimates.

The chain uses TRBV20-1 and TRBJ2-1; D not resolved. The sequenced material came from blood. The TCR sequence derives from a woman between 18 and 29 years old in good health. CDR3: CSAKRTPYNEQFF. CDR3 nucleotides: TGCAGTGCTAAGCGAACGCCCTACAATGAGCAGTTCTTC.